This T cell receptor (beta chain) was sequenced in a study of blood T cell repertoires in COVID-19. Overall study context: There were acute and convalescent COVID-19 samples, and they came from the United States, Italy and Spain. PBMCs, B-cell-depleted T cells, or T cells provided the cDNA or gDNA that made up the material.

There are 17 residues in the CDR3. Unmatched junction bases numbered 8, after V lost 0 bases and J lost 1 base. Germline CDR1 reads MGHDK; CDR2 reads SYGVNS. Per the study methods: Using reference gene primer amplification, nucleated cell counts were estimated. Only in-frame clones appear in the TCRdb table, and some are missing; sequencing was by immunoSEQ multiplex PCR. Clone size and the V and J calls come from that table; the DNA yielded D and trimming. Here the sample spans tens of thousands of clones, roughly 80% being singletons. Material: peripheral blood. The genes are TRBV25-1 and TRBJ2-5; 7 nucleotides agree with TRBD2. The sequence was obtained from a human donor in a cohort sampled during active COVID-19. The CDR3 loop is CASSEYPWGGIQETQYF. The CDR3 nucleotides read TGTGCCAGCAGTGAATACCCTTGGGGAGGGATCCAAGAGACCCAGTACTTC. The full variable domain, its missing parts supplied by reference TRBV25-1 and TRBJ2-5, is EADIYQTPRYLVIGTGKKITLECSQTMGHDKMYWYQQDPGMELHLIHYSYGVNSTEKGDLSSESTVSRIRTEHFPLTLESARPSHTSQYLCASSEYPWGGIQETQYFGPGTRLLVL.